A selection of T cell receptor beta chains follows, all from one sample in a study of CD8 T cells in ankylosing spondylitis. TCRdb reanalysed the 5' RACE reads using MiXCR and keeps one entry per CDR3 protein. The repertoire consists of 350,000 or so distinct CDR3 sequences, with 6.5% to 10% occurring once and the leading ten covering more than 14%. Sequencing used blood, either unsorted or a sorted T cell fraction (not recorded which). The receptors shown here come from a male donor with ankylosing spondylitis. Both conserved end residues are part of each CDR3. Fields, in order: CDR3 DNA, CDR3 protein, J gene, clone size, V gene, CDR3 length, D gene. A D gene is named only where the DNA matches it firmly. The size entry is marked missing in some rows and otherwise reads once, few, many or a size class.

CDR3nt: TGTGCCAGCAGCCTGGGGGGTGTGGGGAGCGCCTACAATGAGCAGTTCTTC
CDR3aa: CASSLGGVGSAYNEQFF
j_gene: TRBJ2-1
abundance: many
v_gene: TRBV28
len: 17
d_gene: -

CDR3nt: TGTGCCAGCACCCCGGGACGGAGGAACACTGAAGCTTTCTTT
CDR3aa: CASTPGRRNTEAFF
j_gene: TRBJ1-1
abundance: many
v_gene: TRBV12-3/TRBV12-4
len: 14
d_gene: -

CDR3nt: TGTGCCAGCAGCCGCCCCGGGGTAGCGGGCCACAATGAGCAGTTCTTC
CDR3aa: CASSRPGVAGHNEQFF
j_gene: TRBJ2-1
abundance: many
v_gene: TRBV6-1
len: 16
d_gene: TRBD2

CDR3nt: TGCAGTGCCATGACTAGCGGCCAAGAGACCCAGTACTTC
CDR3aa: CSAMTSGQETQYF
j_gene: TRBJ2-5
abundance: -
v_gene: TRBV20-1
len: 13
d_gene: TRBD2

CDR3nt: TGCAGCCTTGAGGGGACCGGAGATACGCAGTATTTT
CDR3aa: CSLEGTGDTQYF
j_gene: TRBJ2-3
abundance: few
v_gene: TRBV29-1
len: 12
d_gene: -

CDR3nt: TGCAGTGCTAGTGTTAGGACAGGACCTGAGGGCACAGATACGCAGTATTTT
CDR3aa: CSASVRTGPEGTDTQYF
j_gene: TRBJ2-3
abundance: -
v_gene: TRBV20-1
len: 17
d_gene: TRBD1

CDR3nt: TGTGCCAGCAGCTTTGACGGCCCCGGGCTTAGGGGTGAGCAGTACTTC
CDR3aa: CASSFDGPGLRGEQYF
j_gene: TRBJ2-7
abundance: many
v_gene: TRBV13
len: 16
d_gene: -

CDR3nt: TGTGCCACCCTGGCTAGCGGGAGGGGGACTTACAATGAGCAGTTCTTC
CDR3aa: CATLASGRGTYNEQFF
j_gene: TRBJ2-1
abundance: many
v_gene: TRBV10-3
len: 16
d_gene: TRBD2

CDR3nt: TGTGCCAGCAGTGAAAGCGCTGGAGGACTCGAGCAGTACTTC
CDR3aa: CASSESAGGLEQYF
j_gene: TRBJ2-7
abundance: -
v_gene: TRBV6-1
len: 14
d_gene: -

CDR3nt: TGTGCCAGCAGTCAAACGACAGGGGCCGAAACTGAAGCTTTCTTT
CDR3aa: CASSQTTGAETEAFF
j_gene: TRBJ1-1
abundance: -
v_gene: TRBV6-2/TRBV6-3
len: 15
d_gene: TRBD1

CDR3nt: TGTGCCTGGAGCCCCACAGTGAACACTGAAGCTTTCTTT
CDR3aa: CAWSPTVNTEAFF
j_gene: TRBJ1-1
abundance: few
v_gene: TRBV30
len: 13
d_gene: -

CDR3nt: TGTGCCAGCAGCCAAAGGAGCGGCCCCTACGAGCAGTACTTC
CDR3aa: CASSQRSGPYEQYF
j_gene: TRBJ2-7
abundance: few
v_gene: TRBV3-1
len: 14
d_gene: -

CDR3nt: TGTGCCAGCAGCCAGACCCCAACGGACGGCCACAATGAGCAGTTCTTC
CDR3aa: CASSQTPTDGHNEQFF
j_gene: TRBJ2-1
abundance: -
v_gene: TRBV7-9
len: 16
d_gene: -

CDR3nt: TGCGCCAGCAGCCAAGAGGGGGGATCCCACAATGAGCAGTTCTTC
CDR3aa: CASSQEGGSHNEQFF
j_gene: TRBJ2-1
abundance: -
v_gene: TRBV4-3
len: 15
d_gene: -

CDR3nt: TGCAGCGTTGAGGGACGGGGGGATGAAAAACTGTTTTTT
CDR3aa: CSVEGRGDEKLFF
j_gene: TRBJ1-4
abundance: many
v_gene: TRBV29-1
len: 13
d_gene: -

CDR3nt: TGTGCCAGCAGCTTAGCTACGGGGGCGAGGGCCCAGTACTTC
CDR3aa: CASSLATGARAQYF
j_gene: TRBJ2-5
abundance: -
v_gene: TRBV7-8
len: 14
d_gene: -

CDR3nt: TGTGCCAGCAGCTTAGGGTATGCGCCAGATACGCAGTATTTT
CDR3aa: CASSLGYAPDTQYF
j_gene: TRBJ2-3
abundance: -
v_gene: TRBV7-2
len: 14
d_gene: -

CDR3nt: TGCAGCGTTGAAGATATTCTAGACAAGAGGGGGGACAATGAGCAGTTCTTC
CDR3aa: CSVEDILDKRGDNEQFF
j_gene: TRBJ2-1
abundance: many
v_gene: TRBV29-1
len: 17
d_gene: -

CDR3nt: TGCAGCGTTTCCGAGGTCCTCGGGAACACCATATATTTT
CDR3aa: CSVSEVLGNTIYF
j_gene: TRBJ1-3
abundance: -
v_gene: TRBV29-1
len: 13
d_gene: -

CDR3nt: TGTGCCAGCAGCGACCGGGACAGGGGAAACGAGCAGTACTTC
CDR3aa: CASSDRDRGNEQYF
j_gene: TRBJ2-7
abundance: -
v_gene: TRBV9
len: 14
d_gene: TRBD1

CDR3nt: TGTGCCAGCAGTGGACAGGGGATCGATGAGCAGTTCTTC
CDR3aa: CASSGQGIDEQFF
j_gene: TRBJ2-1
abundance: few
v_gene: TRBV11-3
len: 13
d_gene: TRBD1

CDR3nt: TGTGCCAGCAGCCAAGACAGGCGAGCGCCCGAGCTGTTTTTT
CDR3aa: CASSQDRRAPELFF
j_gene: TRBJ2-2
abundance: -
v_gene: TRBV14
len: 14
d_gene: -

CDR3nt: TGCAGCGTTGACGAATACAGGGGTGAAAAACTGTTTTTT
CDR3aa: CSVDEYRGEKLFF
j_gene: TRBJ1-4
abundance: many
v_gene: TRBV29-1
len: 13
d_gene: TRBD1

CDR3nt: TGTGCCAGCACCCCAGGTCCAGCGAGCTACGAGCAGTACTTC
CDR3aa: CASTPGPASYEQYF
j_gene: TRBJ2-7
abundance: -
v_gene: TRBV5-5
len: 14
d_gene: -

CDR3nt: TGTGCCAGCAGTTACTCGGCAGCCGGAAACACCATATATTTT
CDR3aa: CASSYSAAGNTIYF
j_gene: TRBJ1-3
abundance: -
v_gene: TRBV6-5
len: 14
d_gene: -

CDR3nt: TGCAGTGCCATAGACAGGGGTCTTCTGACCGGGGAGCTGTTTTTT
CDR3aa: CSAIDRGLLTGELFF
j_gene: TRBJ2-2
abundance: few
v_gene: TRBV20-1
len: 15
d_gene: TRBD1

CDR3nt: TGTGCCAGCAGCTCAAGGGACAGGGTGAATGAGCAGTTCTTC
CDR3aa: CASSSRDRVNEQFF
j_gene: TRBJ2-1
abundance: many
v_gene: TRBV7-9
len: 14
d_gene: TRBD1

CDR3nt: TGCAGCGTTGTGACAGGGAGCTACTATGGCTACACCTTC
CDR3aa: CSVVTGSYYGYTF
j_gene: TRBJ1-2
abundance: few
v_gene: TRBV29-1
len: 13
d_gene: TRBD1

CDR3nt: TGTGCCAGCAGGGGGGCTAGCGGGGCATCCTACGAGCAGTACTTC
CDR3aa: CASRGASGASYEQYF
j_gene: TRBJ2-7
abundance: many
v_gene: TRBV2
len: 15
d_gene: TRBD2

CDR3nt: TGTGCCAGCGGCGACCGGGGCCCGGGGAAAAGCTACACCTTC
CDR3aa: CASGDRGPGKSYTF
j_gene: TRBJ1-2
abundance: -
v_gene: TRBV7-9
len: 14
d_gene: -

CDR3nt: TGTGCCAGCAGCGAGGGAGGTGCAGATACGCAGTATTTT
CDR3aa: CASSEGGADTQYF
j_gene: TRBJ2-3
abundance: many
v_gene: TRBV28
len: 13
d_gene: -